Listed below are T cell receptor beta chains from one sample, sequenced in a study of cytomegalovirus exposure and HLA in healthy donors. Sequencing was performed with immunoSEQ multiplex PCR; in TCRdb, only in-frame clones are kept and a portion is missing. This table has 100,000 to 150,000 clones, 72% appearing once. The sequencing input was PBMCs. These receptors all come from a man aged 25-40 years in good health and CMV-seronegative. CDR3s include the opening cysteine and the closing phenylalanine or tryptophan. D genes are given only for firm matches. Clone sizes are given selectively: once, few, many, or a class where the clone is expanded.

TRBD1 | TRBJ2-7 | . | TRBV9 | CASSAWDRQSYEQYF | TGTGCCAGCAGCGCTTGGGACAGGCAGTCCTACGAGCAGTACTTC
. | TRBJ1-1 | . | TRBV6-5 | CASSNKNTEAFF | TGTGCCAGCAGCAACAAGAACACTGAAGCTTTCTTT
. | TRBJ2-3 | . | TRBV6-5 | CASSRTSGTDTQYF | TGTGCCAGCAGTAGGACTTCCGGCACAGATACGCAGTATTTT
TRBD1 | TRBJ2-7 | few | TRBV18 | CASSPGTGLSYEQYF | TGTGCCAGCTCACCTGGGACAGGGCTCTCCTACGAGCAGTACTTC
TRBD1 | TRBJ1-2 | . | TRBV18 | CASSETGTDYGYTF | TGTGCCAGCTCAGAAACCGGGACAGACTATGGCTACACCTTC
TRBD1 | TRBJ1-2 | . | TRBV10-3 | CAITTGTGGDYGYTF | TGTGCCATCACCACCGGGACAGGGGGCGACTATGGCTACACCTTC
TRBD2 | TRBJ2-1 | . | TRBV13 | CASSTIAGERINEQFF | TGTGCCAGCAGCACAATAGCGGGGGAACGAATCAATGAGCAGTTCTTC
TRBD1 | TRBJ1-1 | few | TRBV5-1 | CASSHGTVNTEAFF | TGCGCCAGCAGCCACGGGACAGTGAACACTGAAGCTTTCTTT
TRBD1 | TRBJ1-1 | . | TRBV28 | CASIEFGTVVAFF | TGTGCCAGCATCGAATTCGGGACAGTGGTAGCTTTCTTT
. | TRBJ2-1 | . | TRBV9 | CASSVAMRNEQFF | TGTGCCAGCAGCGTAGCTATGAGGAATGAGCAGTTCTTC
. | TRBJ1-2 | . | TRBV7-2 | CASSRGPSYGYTF | TGTGCCAGCAGCCGAGGGCCGAGCTATGGCTACACCTTC
. | TRBJ1-2 | . | TRBV2 | CASRVTGISGYTF | TGTGCCAGCAGGGTAACAGGGATCAGTGGCTACACCTTC
TRBD1 | TRBJ2-7 | . | TRBV4-3 | CASSPGRGMSYEQYF | TGCGCCAGCAGCCCCGGCAGGGGGATGTCCTACGAGCAGTACTTC
. | TRBJ1-1 | . | TRBV30 | CAWRMGAEAFF | TGTGCCTGGAGAATGGGCGCTGAAGCTTTCTTT
. | TRBJ2-7 | . | TRBV6-5 | CASSRSRVYEQYF | TGTGCCAGCAGTCGATCCAGGGTCTACGAGCAGTACTTC
TRBD1 | TRBJ2-3 | . | TRBV5-1 | CASSRGQASTDTQYF | TGCGCCAGCAGTCGCGGACAGGCGAGCACAGATACGCAGTATTTT
. | TRBJ2-7 | . | TRBV27 | CASSLGQKYEQYF | TGTGCCAGCAGTTTAGGGCAGAAATACGAGCAGTACTTC
TRBD2 | TRBJ2-5 | . | TRBV18 | CASSPASGGGETQYF | TGTGCCAGCTCACCAGCTAGCGGGGGAGGAGAGACCCAGTACTTC
. | TRBJ1-3 | . | TRBV29-1 | CSVEDAPQGNSGNTIYF | TGCAGCGTTGAAGACGCACCCCAGGGCAACTCTGGAAACACCATATATTTT
. | TRBJ1-4 | . | TRBV7-8 | CASSFTGREKLFF | TGTGCCAGCAGCTTCACAGGGAGAGAAAAACTGTTTTTT
. | TRBJ1-2 | . | TRBV4-2 | CASGAVGQNYGYTF | TGTGCCAGCGGGGCTGTGGGGCAGAACTATGGCTACACCTTC
TRBD2 | TRBJ2-3 | . | TRBV30 | CAWRRTSRDTQYF | TGTGCCTGGAGGAGGACTAGCCGTGATACGCAGTATTTT
. | TRBJ2-7 | . | TRBV4-3 | CASSQREGGRQYF | TGCGCCAGCAGCCAAAGGGAGGGGGGAAGACAGTACTTC
TRBD1 | TRBJ2-2 | . | TRBV10-1 | CASSAHGQGYRTGELFF | TGCGCCAGCAGTGCCCATGGACAGGGTTACCGTACCGGGGAGCTGTTTTTT
TRBD1 | TRBJ2-1 | once | TRBV11-3 | CASSLLTGTASYNEQFF | TGTGCCAGCAGCTTACTCACCGGGACAGCTTCCTACAATGAGCAGTTCTTC
. | TRBJ2-3 | . | TRBV7-2 | CASSLTGLRTDTQYF | TGTGCCAGCAGCTTAACGGGACTCAGAACAGATACGCAGTATTTT
TRBD1 | TRBJ1-2 | . | TRBV5-1 | CASSLVNRGSIYYGYTF | TGCGCCAGCAGCTTGGTTAACAGGGGGTCTATCTATTATGGCTACACCTTC